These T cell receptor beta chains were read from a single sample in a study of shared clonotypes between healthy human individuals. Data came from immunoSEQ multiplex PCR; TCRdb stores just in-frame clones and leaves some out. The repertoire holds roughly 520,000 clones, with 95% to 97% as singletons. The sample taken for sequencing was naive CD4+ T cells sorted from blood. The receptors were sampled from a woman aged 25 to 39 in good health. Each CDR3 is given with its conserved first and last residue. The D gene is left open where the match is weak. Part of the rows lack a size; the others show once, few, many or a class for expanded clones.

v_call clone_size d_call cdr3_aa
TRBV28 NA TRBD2 CASSRTSGINEQFF
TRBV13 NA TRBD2 CASSSLGLAGKETQYF
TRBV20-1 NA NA CSARGTYEQYF
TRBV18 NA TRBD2 CASSPTSGAYEQYF
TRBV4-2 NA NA CASSQDTVSYNEQFF
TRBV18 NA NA CASSRERTTNEKLFF
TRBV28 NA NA CASSSVSTGPNTGELFF
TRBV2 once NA CASSEVVGSYNEQFF
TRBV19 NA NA CASVGFGRGRTEAFF
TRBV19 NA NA CASSTDSAAMNTEAFF
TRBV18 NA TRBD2 CASSRERLAGGPYEQYF
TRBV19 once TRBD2 CASRGTSGTAYEQYF
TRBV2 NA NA CASNRQLTDTQYF
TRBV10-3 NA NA CAISEGNTEAFF
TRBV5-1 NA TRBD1 CASSLGTGDLYNEQFF
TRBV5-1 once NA CASREGFSATNEKLFF
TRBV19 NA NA CASSIVWGTEAFF
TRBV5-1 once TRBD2 CASRDTTFLAGNNEQFF
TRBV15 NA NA CATSRDSTGEIGWEQYF
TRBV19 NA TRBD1 CASRMAGTAGNTIYF
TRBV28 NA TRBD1 CASRRTGWYEQYF
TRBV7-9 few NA CASSLEGAQPQHF
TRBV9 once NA CASSVGPTASQETQYF
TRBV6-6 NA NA CASSYPHRDKYNEQFF
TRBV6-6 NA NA CASQGDTEAFF
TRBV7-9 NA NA CASSLGGVGVIYEQYF
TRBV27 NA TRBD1 CASYTSGRGHGYTF
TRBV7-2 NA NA CASSLGATRREQFF
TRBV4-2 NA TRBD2 CASSQVGERDSIQTQYF
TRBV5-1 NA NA CASSPWTGSWVYNEQFF
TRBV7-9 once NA CASSLRAGLSF